These T cell receptor beta chains were read from a single sample in a study of shared clonotypes between healthy human individuals. Sequencing was performed with immunoSEQ multiplex PCR; in TCRdb, only in-frame clones are kept and a portion is missing. The sample yields about 1 million clones, roughly 75% seen once. Sequencing was performed on memory CD4+ T cells sorted from blood. These receptors were obtained from a man in his late teens or twenties in good health. Each CDR3 is given with its conserved first and last residue. D genes are given only for firm matches. Only some rows state a clone size, as once, few, many or a class for expanded clones.

NA	few	14	TRBV7-9	TRBJ1-1	CASSSDSTTTEAFF	TGTGCCAGCAGCTCGGACAGCACCACCACTGAAGCTTTCTTT
NA	NA	15	TRBV27	TRBJ2-3	CASSLRGWGTDTQYF	TGTGCCAGCAGTTTAAGAGGGTGGGGCACAGATACGCAGTATTTT
NA	NA	14	TRBV4-1	TRBJ2-3	CASSQLGVADTQYF	TGCGCCAGCAGCCAACTGGGGGTGGCAGATACGCAGTATTTT
NA	NA	14	TRBV6-1	TRBJ1-5	CASSAGVDGQPQHF	TGTGCCAGCAGTGCAGGGGTCGATGGTCAGCCCCAGCATTTT
TRBD1	NA	15	TRBV6-5	TRBJ1-5	CASRSGGAGNQPQHF	TGTGCCAGTAGGTCAGGGGGCGCCGGCAATCAGCCCCAGCATTTT
NA	NA	14	TRBV11-2	TRBJ2-7	CASSLGQRTYEQYF	TGTGCCAGCAGCTTAGGACAACGAACCTACGAGCAGTACTTC
NA	NA	16	TRBV7-9	TRBJ1-1	CASSPEQGRGNTEAFF	TGTGCCAGCAGCCCTGAACAGGGCCGGGGGAACACTGAAGCTTTCTTT
TRBD1	NA	15	TRBV6-6	TRBJ2-7	CASSQPGTGNYEQYF	TGTGCCAGCAGCCAACCGGGGACAGGAAACTACGAGCAGTACTTC
NA	NA	14	TRBV6-5	TRBJ1-4	CASSYSGADEKLFF	TGTGCCAGCAGTTACTCGGGGGCCGATGAAAAACTGTTTTTT
NA	NA	16	TRBV14	TRBJ2-5	CASSQPGLEPQETQYF	TGTGCCAGCAGCCAACCCGGATTGGAGCCCCAAGAGACCCAGTACTTC
TRBD1	many	15	TRBV19	TRBJ1-2	CASSSGQVRNYGYTF	TGTGCCAGTAGTTCCGGACAGGTTCGAAACTATGGCTACACCTTC
NA	NA	17	TRBV5-3	TRBJ2-6	CARSPRSWLAGANVLTF	TGTGCCAGAAGCCCAAGATCATGGCTAGCTGGGGCCAACGTCCTGACTTTC
NA	NA	15	TRBV6-5	TRBJ2-5	CASSYSARFDHVQYF	TGTGCCAGCAGTTACTCTGCCCGCTTCGACCATGTCCAGTACTTC
TRBD1	NA	14	TRBV5-1	TRBJ1-6	CASSLDRGGSPLHF	TGCGCCAGCAGCTTGGACAGGGGTGGTTCACCCCTCCACTTT
NA	few	14	TRBV10-2	TRBJ2-7	CASSASGVHYEQYF	TGCGCCAGCAGTGCCTCAGGGGTACACTACGAGCAGTACTTC
TRBD2	NA	16	TRBV2	TRBJ2-1	CASIPSGTSGGNEQFF	TGTGCCAGCATTCCATCCGGGACTAGCGGGGGTAATGAGCAGTTCTTC
NA	NA	15	TRBV5-6	TRBJ1-4	CASSPMGAHGEKLFF	TGTGCCAGCAGCCCAATGGGGGCACACGGCGAAAAACTGTTTTTT
TRBD1	NA	14	TRBV5-1	TRBJ1-2	CASSTRTGDYGYTF	TGCGCCAGCAGCACTCGGACAGGGGACTATGGCTACACCTTC
NA	NA	12	TRBV6-5	TRBJ2-7	CASSYFTYEQYF	TGTGCCAGCAGTTACTTCACCTACGAGCAGTACTTC
TRBD1	few	17	TRBV5-4	TRBJ1-3	CASSPGTGGYSGNTIYF	TGTGCCAGCAGCCCTGGGACAGGGGGGTACTCTGGAAACACCATATATTTT
TRBD1	NA	14	TRBV6-1	TRBJ2-3	CASSPGTDTDTQYF	TGTGCCAGCAGTCCCGGGACAGATACAGATACGCAGTATTTT
TRBD1	NA	15	TRBV27	TRBJ2-7	CASGSGQGASYEQYF	TGTGCCAGCGGCTCCGGACAGGGGGCTTCCTACGAGCAGTACTTC
TRBD2	NA	14	TRBV2	TRBJ2-2	CASGSGKNTGELFF	TGTGCCAGCGGTAGCGGGAAGAACACCGGGGAGCTGTTTTTT
NA	NA	13	TRBV6-5	TRBJ2-1	CASAATAGNEQFF	TGTGCCAGCGCAGCAACCGCAGGCAATGAGCAGTTCTTC
NA	NA	14	TRBV5-1	TRBJ1-1	CASSFDRSNTEAFF	TGCGCCAGCAGTTTTGACAGATCGAACACTGAAGCTTTCTTT
TRBD1	NA	14	TRBV27	TRBJ1-5	CASRLDRKNQPQHF	TGTGCCAGCAGACTGGACAGGAAGAATCAGCCCCAGCATTTT
NA	many	14	TRBV5-1	TRBJ1-4	CASSPRGSNEKLFF	TGCGCCAGCAGCCCCAGGGGCTCTAATGAAAAACTGTTTTTT
TRBD1	NA	15	TRBV2	TRBJ1-5	CASSPRTGGNQPQHF	TGTGCCAGCAGTCCGCGGACAGGGGGCAATCAGCCCCAGCATTTT
NA	NA	14	TRBV25-1	TRBJ1-2	CASSEGTASYGYTF	TGTGCCAGCAGTGAAGGGACGGCCTCCTATGGCTACACCTTC
NA	once	13	TRBV6-1	TRBJ2-2	CASRLVDTGELFF	TGTGCCAGCAGACTAGTGGACACCGGGGAGCTGTTTTTT
TRBD1	NA	16	TRBV4-1	TRBJ2-5	CASSQDGQGGRETQYF	TGCGCCAGCAGCCAAGATGGACAGGGGGGAAGAGAGACCCAGTACTTC
NA	NA	14	TRBV5-1	TRBJ2-3	CASSLAGQRDTQYF	TGCGCCAGCAGCTTGGCCGGGCAGCGAGATACGCAGTATTTT
TRBD1	once	13	TRBV2	TRBJ1-1	CASSRGMGAEAFF	TGTGCCAGCAGCAGGGGGATGGGCGCTGAAGCTTTCTTT
NA	NA	14	TRBV19	TRBJ1-4	CASHGGSRGEKLFF	TGTGCCAGTCACGGAGGATCGAGAGGTGAAAAACTGTTTTTT
NA	NA	12	TRBV14	TRBJ1-4	CASSRSQLELFF	TGTGCCAGCAGCCGAAGTCAGCTAGAACTGTTTTTT
NA	NA	14	TRBV9	TRBJ2-5	CASSVDGRWETQYF	TGTGCCAGCAGCGTAGACGGGAGATGGGAGACCCAGTACTTC
TRBD1	NA	15	TRBV4-1	TRBJ1-4	CASSQTGQGNEKLFF	TGCGCCAGCAGCCAGACGGGACAGGGGAATGAAAAACTGTTTTTT
TRBD1	NA	15	TRBV7-6	TRBJ2-3	CASSPTGMAADTQYF	TGTGCCAGCAGCCCGACAGGGATGGCGGCAGATACGCAGTATTTT
NA	few	13	TRBV11-2	TRBJ1-1	CASSPGGNTEAFF	TGTGCCAGCAGCCCCGGCGGGAACACTGAAGCTTTCTTT
TRBD1	NA	16	TRBV11-3	TRBJ2-3	CASSLEGQGASDTQYF	TGTGCCAGCAGCTTAGAGGGACAGGGGGCTTCAGATACGCAGTATTTT
NA	NA	15	TRBV5-1	TRBJ2-2	CASSFEGRNTGELFF	TGCGCCAGCAGCTTCGAGGGGCGGAACACCGGGGAGCTGTTTTTT
TRBD2	NA	15	TRBV7-2	TRBJ2-3	CASSSGLAGADTQYF	TGTGCCAGCAGCTCTGGACTAGCGGGAGCAGATACGCAGTATTTT
NA	NA	14	TRBV18	TRBJ1-2	CASSPLDSNYGYTF	TGTGCCAGCTCACCGCTGGATTCTAACTATGGCTACACCTTC
NA	few	15	TRBV6-5	TRBJ2-3	CASSLGRGVTDTQYF	TGTGCCAGCAGCCTCGGCAGGGGGGTCACAGATACGCAGTATTTT
NA	NA	16	TRBV7-2	TRBJ2-7	CASSLGGGASTYEQYF	TGTGCCAGCAGCTTAGGAGGCGGGGCCAGCACCTACGAGCAGTACTTC
TRBD1	NA	16	TRBV7-2	TRBJ1-1	CASSSRKTGTNTEAFF	TGTGCCAGCAGCTCCCGAAAGACAGGGACGAACACTGAAGCTTTCTTT
TRBD1	NA	15	TRBV30	TRBJ1-1	CAWTRQGSMNTEAFF	TGTGCCTGGACCCGACAGGGATCCATGAACACTGAAGCTTTCTTT
TRBD1	NA	14	TRBV6-1	TRBJ2-3	CASRRQGGTDTQYF	TGTGCCAGCAGGAGACAGGGGGGAACAGATACGCAGTATTTT
NA	NA	13	TRBV7-7	TRBJ2-1	CASSPDGDGGRFF	TGTGCTAGCAGCCCGGACGGGGACGGTGGGCGGTTCTTC
NA	many	14	TRBV18	TRBJ2-7	CASSPPGRPYEQYF	TGTGCCAGCTCACCACCGGGAAGACCCTACGAGCAGTACTTC
NA	NA	15	TRBV11-2	TRBJ1-2	CASSFEGRVDYGYTF	TGTGCCAGCAGCTTCGAGGGGCGGGTGGACTATGGCTACACCTTC
TRBD1	once	14	TRBV28	TRBJ2-2	CASRGTGDTGELFF	TGTGCCAGCAGGGGGACAGGGGACACCGGGGAGCTGTTTTTT
NA	NA	17	TRBV7-9	TRBJ2-7	CASSLGYLRASTYEQYF	TGTGCCAGCAGCTTAGGCTATTTGCGGGCATCAACCTACGAGCAGTACTTC
NA	NA	14	TRBV28	TRBJ1-6	CASSLMGGGSPLHF	TGTGCCAGCAGTTTGATGGGGGGAGGCTCACCCCTCCACTTT